The T cell receptor beta chain under discussion was sequenced for a study of blood T cell repertoires in COVID-19. The CDR3 loop spans 14 amino acids. CDR1 is MNHNS, CDR2 SASEGT, per germline. This clone was seen only a few times. The junction departs from germline at one end; a sequencing error may be responsible. In terms of age and location, participants ranged from roughly 18 to 89 years and lived in fewer than 30 US areas. Sequenced by immunoSEQ multiplex PCR; TCRdb stores in-frame clones only, minus some. The data hold about 140,000 clones, with approximately 84% observed a single time. The sequenced material came from PBMCs or T cells enriched from blood (not recorded which). This rearrangement joins TRBV6-1 to TRBJ1-2; tentative D call: TRBD1 (5 bases). The receptor's source is a man aged 50 or older in a cohort exposed to, infected with or recovered from COVID-19 (not recorded which). CDR3 bases: TGTGCCAGCAGCGAAGGGGCCTTACGCCGAGGCTACACCTTC. Encoded protein: CASSEGALRRGYTF.